The 30 T cell receptor beta chains below come from one sample, sequenced in a study of blood T cell repertoires in COVID-19. This table comes from immunoSEQ multiplex PCR, and its TCRdb copy is limited to in-frame clones, with some not included. This table holds about 200,000 clones, approximately 83% found once. Material: peripheral blood. The receptors originated from a human donor with active or convalescent COVID-19. The donor label of this sample is uncertain.

The CDR3 DNA sequence: TGCGCCAGCAGTTGGACTAGCGGGCAGCTAGATACGCAGTATTTT. This translates into CASSWTSGQLDTQYF. The chain employs TRBV5-1 and TRBJ2-3; 11 nucleotides match TRBD2. CDR1 SGHRS and CDR2 YFSETQ come from the germline V gene. The CDR3 is 15 residues long. Trimming removed 5 bases from V and 5 bases from J; junction bases left unmatched: 7.

The rearrangement joins TRBV5-4 to TRBJ2-2; D remains unclear. V was pared by 2 bases and J by 3 bases, with 8 bases between. Germline assignment: CDR1 SGHNT and CDR2 YYREEE (reference sequence). The CDR3 contains 14 residues. CDR3 nucleotides: TGTGCCAGCAGCTTTAACACCGACACCGGGGAGCTGTTTTTT. Its translation is CASSFNTDTGELFF.

This chain uses TRBV9 with TRBJ1-2; 9 nucleotides match TRBD1. The V and J ends lost 0 bases and 3 bases, in that order; junction bases with no gene match: 0. The CDR3 loop spans 14 amino acids. CDR1 and CDR2 (germline): SGDLS, YYNGEE. The DNA of the CDR3 is TGTGCCAGCAGCGTAGGGACAGGGGACTATGGCTACACCTTC. As protein: CASSVGTGDYGYTF.

This chain links TRBV2 with TRBJ1-1; TRBD1 matches at 8 bases. The CDR3 runs to 14 residues. V shed 6 bases, J shed 3 bases, and the junction held 6 bases outside the gene matches. CDR1 and CDR2 (germline): SNHLY, FYNNEI. The CDR3 DNA sequence: TGTGCCAGCAGACTCAGGGGGCGCGACACTGAAGCTTTCTTT. It encodes CASRLRGRDTEAFF.

CDR3 sequence (DNA): TGTGCCAGCAGCTTTCGACTAGCGGGAAACAATGAGCAGTTCTTC. It yields the protein CASSFRLAGNNEQFF. V and J are TRBV5-6 and TRBJ2-1; 11 positions match TRBD2. The CDR3 spans 15 residues. Germline V gene sequence: CDR1 SGHDT, CDR2 YYEEEE. The trim removed 2 bases at V and 5 bases at J, leaving 3 bases unmatched. Combining the CDR3 with reference TRBV5-6 and TRBJ2-1 gives the whole variable domain DAGVTQSPTHLIKTRGQQVTLRCSPKSGHDTVSWYQQALGQGPQFIFQYYEEEERQRGNFPDRFSGHQFPNYSSELNVNALLLGDSALYLCASSFRLAGNNEQFFGPGTRLTVL.

This chain uses TRBV30 with TRBJ1-2, with no clear D. Germline assignment: CDR1 GTSNPN and CDR2 SVGIG (reference sequence). CDR3 length: 13 amino acids. V lost 0 bases, J lost 8 bases, and 13 bases lay in between. The CDR3 DNA is TGTGCCTGGAGTGTAAGAGGTTTTGGGGGCTACACCTTC. Its translation is CAWSVRGFGGYTF.

The V and J genes are TRBV5-4 and TRBJ1-1; D not certain. The CDR3 consists of 15 residues. Germline V CDR1 and CDR2: SGHNT, YYREEE (reference sequence). V was trimmed by 0 bases and J by 0 bases, leaving 9 bases between them. The CDR3 nucleotides read TGTGCCAGCAGCTTGGGGGGAGGGTTGAACACTGAAGCTTTCTTT. It codes for CASSLGGGLNTEAFF.

The V call is TRBV21-1, the J call TRBJ2-7; the table gives TRBD2 as D, unverified against the DNA. TRBV21-1 is marked as a pseudogene. CDR3 size: 17 residues. The CDR3 DNA reads as TGTGCCAGCACCCCCCAACCTCCCTCCGCTTACTACTACGAGCAGTACTTC. Protein: CASTPQPPSAYYYEQYF.

V gene TRBV3-1 (or the pseudogene TRBV3-2) combines with J gene TRBJ2-5; D gene unclear. The CDR3 consists of 13 residues. Trimming cost V 4 bases and J 0 bases, with 6 bases left between them. CDR1 LGHDT and CDR2 YNNKEL come from the germline V gene (reference sequence). The DNA of the CDR3 is TGTGCCAGCAGCCTCCAGTACCAAGAGACCCAGTACTTC. Its protein product is CASSLQYQETQYF.

Regarding this clone: Other DNA sequences within the sample encode an identical CDR3. The CDR3 DNA reads TGTGCCAGCAGCTTAGGCGGGGAAGAGACCCAGTACTTC. Translating it yields CASSLGGEETQYF. The gene calls are TRBV5-4 and TRBJ2-5; possible D gene TRBD2, 6 bases. The V end was cut by 2 bases, the J end by 3 bases, with 8 bases between. CDR1 is SGHNT, CDR2 YYREEE, per germline (reference sequence). The CDR3 has 13 amino acids. Drawing the rest from reference TRBV5-4 and TRBJ2-5, the complete variable domain is ETGVTQSPTHLIKTRGQQVTLRCSSQSGHNTVSWYQQALGQGPQFIFQYYREEENGRGNFPPRFSGLQFPNYSSELNVNALELDDSALYLCASSLGGEETQYFGPGTRLLVL.

This chain links TRBV19 with TRBJ2-5, with a weak D call TRBD1 (7 bases). The CDR3 sequence is 14 residues long. V lost 8 bases, J lost 1 base, and 14 bases lay in between. Looked up from germline, CDR1 is LNHDA and CDR2 is SQIVND (reference sequence). The DNA of the CDR3 is TGTGCCAGTGGAGGGGGCTCCCTCCAAGAGACCCAGTACTTC. Its protein is CASGGGSLQETQYF.

The chain is built from TRBV12-3 or TRBV12-4 and TRBJ1-5; D remains unclear. Trimming shortened V by 4 bases and J by 5 bases, and 6 bases separated the two germline ends. The CDR3 length is 12 residues. The CDR3 reads CASSSADQPQHF. The CDR3 bases are TGTGCCAGCAGTTCGGCGGATCAGCCCCAGCATTTT.

The chain is built from TRBV19 and TRBJ2-1; 12 bases fit TRBD2. With V trimmed by 6 bases and J by 14 bases, 11 bases remained unmatched. Germline V gene sequence: CDR1 LNHDA, CDR2 SQIVND (reference sequence). The length of the CDR3 is 14 residues. CDR3 DNA: TGTGCCAGTAGCCTTCCCCGGACTAGCGGGGATAAGTTCTTC. Residues: CASSLPRTSGDKFF.

V usage is TRBV27 and J usage is TRBJ2-3; D remains unclear. The germline CDR1 and CDR2 sequences are MNHEY and SMNVEV (reference sequence). The V gene lost 4 bases and the J gene lost 2 bases, with 7 bases spanning the gap. There are 13 residues in the CDR3. Here the CDR3 DNA reads TGTGCCAGCAGTTCACCCTACACAGATACGCAGTATTTT. Encoded protein: CASSSPYTDTQYF.

The chain is built from TRBV5-3 and TRBJ2-1; 13 positions match TRBD2. TRBV5-3 is recorded as an ORF, its role being uncertain. The CDR3 loop spans 19 amino acids. V gave up 6 bases and J gave up 0 bases; unmatched junction bases: 12. The CDR3 nucleotides are TGTGCCAGAAAGGAGGGAACACTAGCGGGAGGGAGCTCCTACAATGAGCAGTTCTTC. Translated: CARKEGTLAGGSSYNEQFF.

This clone occurred once. The chain has TRBV5-8 and TRBJ2-7; 9 nucleotides line up with TRBD2. Germline assignment: CDR1 SGHTS and CDR2 YDEGEE. The CDR3 has 15 amino acids. With 3 bases clipped from V and 2 bases from J, the junction kept 6 bases outside the gene matches. In DNA, the CDR3 is TGTGCCAGCAGCTCCGGACTAGCGACGACCTACGAGCAGTACTTC. It encodes CASSSGLATTYEQYF.

Here the CDR3 reads CASSLTGGRTDTQYF. In DNA form, the CDR3 reads TGTGCCAGCAGCCTGACTGGGGGCAGGACAGATACGCAGTATTTT. The genes are TRBV7-3 and TRBJ2-3, with a possible D match to TRBD1 (6 bases). Trimming took off 5 bases at V and 3 bases at J, with 15 bases between the two ends. Germline V gives CDR1 SGHTA, CDR2 FQGTGA. This CDR3 region has 15 residues. Together with reference TRBV7-3 and TRBJ2-3, the CDR3 gives the full variable domain: GAGVSQTPSNKVTEKGKYVELRCDPISGHTALYWYRQSLGQGPEFLIYFQGTGAADDSGLPNDRFFAVRPEGSVSTLKIQRTERGDSAVYLCASSLTGGRTDTQYFGPGTRLTVL.

The rearrangement joins TRBV20-1 to TRBJ2-7; 8 nucleotides agree with TRBD2. V was pared by 3 bases and J by 7 bases, with 8 bases of the junction left unmatched. Germline V gene lookup returns CDR1 DFQATT and CDR2 SNEGSKA (reference sequence). The CDR3 extends over 13 amino acids. The CDR3: CSASRLQREEQYF. As DNA, the CDR3 is TGCAGTGCTAGTCGTCTCCAGCGGGAGGAGCAGTACTTC.

The V and J genes are TRBV5-6 and TRBJ2-3; TRBD2 matches at 8 bases. The junction had 12 bases not matched to a gene; V was cut back by 3 bases and J by 6 bases. The CDR3 runs 16 residues. The germline V gene encodes CDR1 SGHDT and CDR2 YYEEEE. The CDR3 nucleotides are TGTGCCAGCAGCTCTATAGTAGCGGGAAGAAGGGATACGCAGTATTTT. Translation: CASSSIVAGRRDTQYF.

The genes are TRBV9 and TRBJ1-2; D is uncertain. V was shortened by 4 bases and J by 4 bases, with 14 bases between the two germline ends. Per germline, CDR1 SGDLS and CDR2 YYNGEE. This CDR3 spans 14 amino acids. CDR3 loop: CASSPSGSSYGYTF. CDR3 DNA: TGTGCCAGCAGCCCCTCAGGAAGTTCCTATGGCTACACCTTC.

The genes are TRBV7-2 and TRBJ2-2; possibly TRBD2 for D (5 bases). This CDR3 comprises 14 residues. The V end was cut by 5 bases, the J end by 3 bases, with 10 bases between. Germline V gene lookup returns CDR1 SGHTA and CDR2 FQGNSA. In nucleotides, the CDR3 is TGTGCCAGCAGCCCGGGGTCGTACACCGGGGAGCTGTTTTTT. Translating gives CASSPGSYTGELFF.

The gene calls are TRBV7-9 and TRBJ2-3; no definite D call. The germline V gene encodes CDR1 SEHNR and CDR2 FQNEAQ (reference sequence). This CDR3 contains 13 residues. With 5 bases removed from V and 4 bases from J, the gap between germline ends came to 10 bases. The CDR3 nucleotides are TGTGCCAGCAGCCCTAAAGTGGCAGATACGCAGTATTTT. It codes for CASSPKVADTQYF.

The chain joins TRBV9 to TRBJ1-2; no definite D call. Germline V gives CDR1 SGDLS, CDR2 YYNGEE. The CDR3 contains 15 residues. V shed 5 bases and J shed 6 bases, with 20 bases lying between them. As DNA, the CDR3 is TGTGCCAGCAGTCCTAACCACAACGGAGGGAATGGCTACACCTTC. This sequence encodes CASSPNHNGGNGYTF.

This clone was counted once. The rearrangement links TRBV5-1 to TRBJ1-3, with 9 bases identical to TRBD1. From germline, CDR1 is SGHRS and CDR2 YFSETQ. The junction had 14 bases not matched to a gene; V was cut back by 4 bases and J by 0 bases. The CDR3 runs 19 residues. CDR3 sequence (DNA): TGCGCCAGCAGCATAGGACAGGGGACTCCCTCGCTCTCTGGAAACACCATATATTTT. This encodes CASSIGQGTPSLSGNTIYF.

The rearrangement uses TRBV5-4 and TRBJ2-1; a possible D gene is TRBD1 (6 bases). Trimming stripped 4 bases from V and 0 bases from J, with 17 bases between. The CDR3 contains 17 residues. The V gene's germline CDR1 is SGHNT and CDR2 YYREEE (reference sequence). The CDR3 reads CASSPGTLQGSYNEQFF. The CDR3 bases are TGTGCCAGCAGCCCTGGGACCTTACAGGGCTCCTACAATGAGCAGTTCTTC.

V is TRBV2 and J is TRBJ2-2; 7 positions match TRBD2. Germline trimming cut 7 bases from V and 4 bases from J; bases unmatched to any gene: 9. The CDR3 has 15 residues. Germline V gene lookup returns CDR1 SNHLY and CDR2 FYNNEI. DNA of the CDR3: TGTGCCAGCACCACCGGGGGGTCCGGCACCGGGGAGCTGTTTTTT. Encoded protein: CASTTGGSGTGELFF.

This clone was counted a few times. The chain recombines TRBV7-2 with TRBJ1-5; D unclear. The CDR3 spans 14 residues. V lost 6 bases and J 0 bases, leaving 9 bases between the germline ends. CDR1 SGHTA and CDR2 FQGNSA come from the germline V gene. The CDR3 sequence: CASRRTDSNQPQHF. Here the CDR3 DNA reads TGTGCCAGCAGACGAACAGATAGCAATCAGCCCCAGCATTTT.

This clone was picked up a small number of times. CDR3 protein: CASSKDKETQYF. The CDR3 bases are TGTGCCAGCAGCAAAGACAAAGAGACCCAGTACTTC. The chain combines TRBV21-1 with TRBJ2-5; the listed D gene, TRBD1, was not tested against the DNA. TRBV21-1 is assigned pseudogene status. The CDR3 sequence is 12 residues long.

This clone has a handful of counts. CDR3 in amino acids: CASSFTMNTEAFF. The CDR3 DNA reads TGTGCCAGCAGCTTTACAATGAACACTGAAGCTTTCTTT. The chain couples TRBV7-9 to TRBJ1-1; D is uncertain. The V and J ends lost 3 bases and 0 bases respectively, with 5 bases between them. The CDR3 loop spans 13 amino acids. Germline V CDR1 and CDR2: SEHNR, FQNEAQ (reference sequence).

The V and J genes are TRBV14 and TRBJ2-7, with D unresolved. Germline CDR1 and CDR2: SGHDN and FVKESK. V was pared by 1 base and J by 0 bases, with 10 bases between. The CDR3 covers 15 residues. The CDR3 region has the DNA TGTGCCAGCAGCCAAGGGAGTACCTTCTCCTACGAGCAGTACTTC. It specifies CASSQGSTFSYEQYF. Using reference TRBV14 and TRBJ2-7 for the parts outside the CDR3, the full variable domain is EAGVTQFPSHSVIEKGQTVTLRCDPISGHDNLYWYRRVMGKEIKFLLHFVKESKQDESGMPNNRFLAERTGGTYSTLKVQPAELEDSGVYFCASSQGSTFSYEQYFGPGTRLTVT.